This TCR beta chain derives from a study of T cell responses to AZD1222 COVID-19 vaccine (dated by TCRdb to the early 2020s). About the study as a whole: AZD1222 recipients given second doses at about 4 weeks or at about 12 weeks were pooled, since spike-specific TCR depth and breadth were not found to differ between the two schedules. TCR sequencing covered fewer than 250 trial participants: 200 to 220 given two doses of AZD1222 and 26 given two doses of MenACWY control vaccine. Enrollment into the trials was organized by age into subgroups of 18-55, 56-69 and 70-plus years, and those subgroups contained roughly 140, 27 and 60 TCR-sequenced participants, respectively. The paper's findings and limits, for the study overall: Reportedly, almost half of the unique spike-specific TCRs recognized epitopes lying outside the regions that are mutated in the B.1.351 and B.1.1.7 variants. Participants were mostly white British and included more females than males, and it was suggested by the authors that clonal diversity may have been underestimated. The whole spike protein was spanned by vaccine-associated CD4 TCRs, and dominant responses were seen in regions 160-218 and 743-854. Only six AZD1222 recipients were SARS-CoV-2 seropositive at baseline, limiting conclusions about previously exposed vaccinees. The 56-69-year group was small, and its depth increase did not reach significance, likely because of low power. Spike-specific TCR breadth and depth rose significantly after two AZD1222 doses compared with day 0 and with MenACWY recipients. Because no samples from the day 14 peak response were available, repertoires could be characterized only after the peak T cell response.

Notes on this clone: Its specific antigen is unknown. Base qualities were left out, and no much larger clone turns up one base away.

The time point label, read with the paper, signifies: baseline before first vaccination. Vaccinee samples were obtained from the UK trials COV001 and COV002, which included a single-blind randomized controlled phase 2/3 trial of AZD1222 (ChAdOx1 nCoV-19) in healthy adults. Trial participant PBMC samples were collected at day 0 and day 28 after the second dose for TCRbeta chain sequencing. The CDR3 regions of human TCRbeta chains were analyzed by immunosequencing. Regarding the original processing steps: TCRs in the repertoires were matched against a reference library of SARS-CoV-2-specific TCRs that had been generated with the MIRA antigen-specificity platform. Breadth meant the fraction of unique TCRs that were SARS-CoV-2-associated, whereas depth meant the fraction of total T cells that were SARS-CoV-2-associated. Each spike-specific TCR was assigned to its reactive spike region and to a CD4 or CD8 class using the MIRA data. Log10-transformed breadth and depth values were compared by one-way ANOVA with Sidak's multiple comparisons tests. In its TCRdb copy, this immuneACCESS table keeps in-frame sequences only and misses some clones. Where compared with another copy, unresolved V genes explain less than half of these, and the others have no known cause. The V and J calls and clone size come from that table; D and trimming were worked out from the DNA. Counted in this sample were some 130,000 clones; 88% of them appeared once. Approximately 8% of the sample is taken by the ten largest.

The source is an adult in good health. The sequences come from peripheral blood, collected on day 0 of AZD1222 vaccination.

The CDR3 reads as follows: CASSEALGYQPQHF. The nucleotide sequence reads TGTGCCAGCAGTGAAGCGCTTGGGTATCAGCCCCAGCATTTT. The chain uses TRBV2 and TRBJ1-5, with the D gene too uncertain to name. Trimming at the junction amounts to 0 bases on V and 5 bases on J, and the germline ends lie 8 bases apart. The CDR3 runs 14 residues from the cysteine to the phenylalanine. The CDR3 DNA has 42 bases and is translated from base 1. Sequences SNHLY (CDR1) and FYNNEI (CDR2) are obtained from the germline V gene.